Detailed here is one TCR beta chain. This specimen comes from a study of blood T cell repertoires in COVID-19. Sequenced by immunoSEQ multiplex PCR; TCRdb stores in-frame clones only, minus some. The data show 150,000 or so clones, about 84% seen once. Germline V gene data show CDR1 as MNHEY and CDR2 as SVGAGI. This CDR3 is built from 14 residues. The V and J ends lost 2 bases and 8 bases respectively, with 13 bases between them. The V and J genes are TRBV6-5 and TRBJ2-1; tentatively, D is TRBD2 (5 bases). This TCR was recovered from a woman aged 40-49 years with acute COVID-19. The sample was PBMCs or T cells enriched from blood (not recorded which). CDR3 residues: CASSYHPGSDEQFF. In nucleotides, the CDR3 is TGTGCCAGCAGTTACCACCCGGGGTCCGATGAGCAGTTCTTC.